The source of this TCR beta chain is a study of tumor-infiltrating lymphocytes in primary liver carcinoma. Turning to the study itself: Patients diagnosed with primary liver carcinoma received treatment through surgical resection.

The sample holds a few counts of this clonotype. Its target is unknown. One base away lies a much larger clone, so this may be a sequencing read error. CDR3 length equals 15 residues. Between the trimmed V and J ends, which lost 6 bases and 0 bases, there was a span of 11 bases. A primer matching the constant region was used to make TCR beta cDNA from 500 to 650 ng of total RNA. Slightly modified ARM-PCR with three nested multiplex PCR rounds yielded TCR beta libraries. With TRBV1-TRBV30 forward primers and a C-beta reverse primer, the first two PCR rounds were run for approximately 9 cycles each. One entry per CDR3 protein, called by TCRdb with MiXCR from the multiplex PCR reads. Of 310,000 or so distinct CDR3 sequences listed, almost 65% are singletons. General observations from the study: Compared with blood, tumor repertoires held significantly more in their top 250 clones.

They got blood RNA out of unsorted whole blood and also pulled out germline DNA. Before the surgical procedure, four milliliters of peripheral blood were collected. The TCR sequence derives from a middle-aged man with primary liver carcinoma and hepatitis B virus infection. The J gene is TRBJ2-2, the V gene TRBV12-3 or TRBV12-4; TRBD1 is a possible D gene (6 bases). Sequences were obtained from peripheral blood. The CDR3 DNA reads TGTGCCAGCAGAACCGGGACACCGAACACCGGGGAGCTGTTTTTT. Protein product: CASRTGTPNTGELFF.